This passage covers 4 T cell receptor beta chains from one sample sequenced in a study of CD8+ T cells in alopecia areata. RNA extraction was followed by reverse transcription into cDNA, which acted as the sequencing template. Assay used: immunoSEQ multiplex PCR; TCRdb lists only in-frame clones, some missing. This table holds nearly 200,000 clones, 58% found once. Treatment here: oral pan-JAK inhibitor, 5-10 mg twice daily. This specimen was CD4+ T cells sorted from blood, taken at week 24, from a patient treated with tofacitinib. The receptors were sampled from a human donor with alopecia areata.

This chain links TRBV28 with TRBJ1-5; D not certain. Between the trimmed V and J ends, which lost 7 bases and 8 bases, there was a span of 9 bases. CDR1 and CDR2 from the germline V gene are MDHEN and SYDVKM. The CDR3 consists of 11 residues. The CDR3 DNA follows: TGTGCCAGCAAGCAGGTTGAGCCCCAGCATTTT. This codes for CASKQVEPQHF.

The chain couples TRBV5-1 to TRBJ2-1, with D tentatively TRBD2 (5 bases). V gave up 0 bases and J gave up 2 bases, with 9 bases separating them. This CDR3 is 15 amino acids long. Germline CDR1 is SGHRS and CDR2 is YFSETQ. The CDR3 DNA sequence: TGCGCCAGCAGCTTGGTTGGAGGTCCCTACAATGAGCAGTTCTTC. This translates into CASSLVGGPYNEQFF.

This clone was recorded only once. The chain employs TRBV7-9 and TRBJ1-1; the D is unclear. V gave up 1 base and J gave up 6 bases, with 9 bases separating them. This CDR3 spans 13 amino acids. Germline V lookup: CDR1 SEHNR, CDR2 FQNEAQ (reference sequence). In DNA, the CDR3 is TGTGCCAGCAGCTTAGGGAGCCTCGCTGAAGCTTTCTTT. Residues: CASSLGSLAEAFF.

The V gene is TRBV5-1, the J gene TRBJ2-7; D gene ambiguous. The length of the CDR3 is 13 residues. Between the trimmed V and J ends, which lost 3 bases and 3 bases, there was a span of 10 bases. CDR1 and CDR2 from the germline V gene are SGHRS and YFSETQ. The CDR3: CASSSSGIYEQYF. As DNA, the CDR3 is TGCGCCAGCAGCTCCTCTGGGATCTACGAGCAGTACTTC.